This TCR beta chain derives from a study of blood T cell repertoires in COVID-19. Study context: COVID-19 samples collected from the United States, Italy and Spain covered acute and convalescent phases.

This CDR3 has 17 amino acids. Germline CDR1 and CDR2: SNHLY and FYNNEI. V lost 5 bases to trimming and J lost 1 base; unmatched junction nucleotides: 11. Sequencing used immunoSEQ multiplex PCR; TCRdb keeps in-frame clones, though not all of them. Here the sample spans tens of thousands of clones, around 83% being singletons. Sample: peripheral blood. This TCR was sampled from a human donor with acute or convalescent COVID-19. The donor label of this sample is uncertain. The chain employs TRBV2 and TRBJ1-3, with TRBD1 matching over 7 bases. CDR3 amino acids: CASSWRAGGVSGNTIYF. In DNA form, the CDR3 reads TGTGCCAGCAGTTGGCGGGCAGGGGGTGTTTCTGGAAACACCATATATTTT.